Listed below are T cell receptor beta chains from one sample, sequenced in a study of blood T cell repertoires in COVID-19. Some clones are missing from TCRdb's copy, which holds only in-frame ones; the method was immunoSEQ multiplex PCR. The table includes tens of thousands of clones, 70% to 90% detected once. Input material: peripheral blood. Receptors originate from a man aged 50-60 years with active COVID-19. The CDR3 runs from the conserved cysteine through the conserved F or W. A D gene is named only where the DNA matches it firmly. The listing skips clone size in some rows; elsewhere it reads once, few, many or a size class.

>TRBV3-1/TRBV3-2|NA|TRBJ1-6|NA
TGTGCCAGCAGCCAAGATGCCCACACCTATAATTCACCCCTCCACTTT
CASSQDAHTYNSPLHF
>TRBV11-3|NA|TRBJ1-4|NA
TGTGCCAGCAGCTCAGGGTCACACCCGGGTGAAAAACTGTTTTTT
CASSSGSHPGEKLFF
>TRBV13|NA|TRBJ1-5|NA
TGTGCCAGCAGCTTAGCGGAGGGGCCCCAGCATTTT
CASSLAEGPQHF
>TRBV6-6|TRBD1|TRBJ1-5|NA
TGTGCCAGCAGCCGGGACAGGCATAGCAATCAGCCCCAGCATTTT
CASSRDRHSNQPQHF
>TRBV21-1|NA|TRBJ2-3|NA
TGTGCCAGCAGCAAAGCGCCGGACAGGGGCACAGATACGCAGTATTTT
CASSKAPDRGTDTQYF
>TRBV19|TRBD1|TRBJ1-5|NA
TGTGCCAGTAGTGGACAGGGGAACTGGCAGCCCCAGCATTTT
CASSGQGNWQPQHF
>TRBV5-6|NA|TRBJ1-3|NA
TGTGCCACCTGGGAGTTTGGGGAAGCTGGAAACACCATATATTTT
CATWEFGEAGNTIYF
>TRBV11-1|NA|TRBJ1-2|NA
TGTGCCAGCAGCCCTAATACTAACTATGGCTACACCTTC
CASSPNTNYGYTF
>TRBV2|NA|TRBJ1-1|NA
TGTGCCAGCAGTGAAAGCATATTGAACACTGAAGCTTTCTTT
CASSESILNTEAFF
>TRBV10-1|NA|TRBJ1-2|NA
TGCGCCAGCAGTGACCGGGGTTCCTATGGCTACACCTTC
CASSDRGSYGYTF
>TRBV7-9|NA|TRBJ2-2|few
TGTGCCAGCAGCTTATCAAGCTACACCGGGGAGCTGTTTTTT
CASSLSSYTGELFF
>TRBV7-9|TRBD1|TRBJ1-5|few
TGTGCCAGCAGCTTAGAAGGGGGCAGCAATCAGCCCCAGCATTTT
CASSLEGGSNQPQHF
>TRBV12-5|TRBD1|TRBJ2-1|NA
TGTGCTAGTGGAGGGAGACAGGGGGGAGTGTACAATGAGCAGTTCTTC
CASGGRQGGVYNEQFF
>TRBV2|NA|TRBJ2-1|once
TGTGCCAGCAGAACCCTAGAGACGGACTCCTACAATGAGCAGTTCTTC
CASRTLETDSYNEQFF
>TRBV7-3|NA|TRBJ1-6|NA
TGTGCCAGCAGCTTAGTAGGGGGTTCGGGTTCACCCCTCCACTTT
CASSLVGGSGSPLHF
>TRBV15|TRBD1|TRBJ2-4|NA
TGTGCCACCAGCAGAGTTCTGTCAGGGGGCCGGGCCAAAAACATTCAGTACTTC
CATSRVLSGGRAKNIQYF
>TRBV6-5|NA|TRBJ2-7|NA
TGTGCCAGCGCCAGAAACAGGGACGGCGAGCAGTACTTC
CASARNRDGEQYF
>TRBV19|NA|TRBJ1-1|NA
TGTGCCAGTAGTTCGAGGGCCCCAGTGGGTGAAGCTTTCTTT
CASSSRAPVGEAFF
>TRBV7-9|TRBD1|TRBJ1-1|few
TGTGCCAGCAGCCTACAGGGGATAAACACTGAAGCTTTCTTT
CASSLQGINTEAFF
>TRBV7-2|NA|TRBJ1-6|NA
TGTGCCAGCAGCTTAGACAGAGGAGGAAATTCACCCCTCCACTTT
CASSLDRGGNSPLHF
>TRBV27|NA|TRBJ1-2|NA
TGTGCCAGCAGTTTAGGCGGCAGGGGCAAGTCCTATGGCTACACCTTC
CASSLGGRGKSYGYTF
>TRBV7-9|TRBD1|TRBJ1-1|few
TGTGCCAGCAGTCCCGGACAGGTGAACACTGAAGCTTTCTTT
CASSPGQVNTEAFF
>TRBV2|TRBD1|TRBJ2-5|NA
TGTGCCAGCAGTCTTACGGGACAGGGAGGCGAGACCCAGTACTTC
CASSLTGQGGETQYF
>TRBV19|TRBD1|TRBJ2-2|NA
TGTGCCAGTAGGGACAGGGGTGACACCGGGGAGCTGTTTTTT
CASRDRGDTGELFF
>TRBV3-1/TRBV3-2|TRBD1|TRBJ1-1|NA
TGTGCCAGCAGCGAGACAGGGGTTGAGGCCACTGAAGCTTTCTTT
CASSETGVEATEAFF
>TRBV30|NA|TRBJ1-3|NA
TGTGCCTGGACCGGCGGGTTCTCTGGAAACACCATATATTTT
CAWTGGFSGNTIYF
>TRBV7-9|NA|TRBJ2-1|NA
TGTGCCAGCATTCTTCTAGCGACCCAAAACCAGCAGTTCTTC
CASILLATQNQQFF
>TRBV7-9|NA|TRBJ2-1|NA
TGTGCCAGCAGCTTAGCCGGGAAGCTAGACAATGAGCAGTTCTTC
CASSLAGKLDNEQFF
>TRBV21-1|NA|TRBJ1-2|NA
TGTGCCAGCCGCCCCTACTTTAACTATGGCTACACCTTC
CASRPYFNYGYTF
>TRBV24-1|TRBD2|TRBJ2-3|NA
TGTGCCACCAGTGATGCCGGGGGGACAGATACGCAGTATTTT
CATSDAGGTDTQYF
>TRBV5-1|NA|TRBJ2-3|NA
TGCGCCAGCAGGGAGGGGGCTAGAACAGATACGCAGTATTTT
CASREGARTDTQYF
>TRBV5-6|TRBD2|TRBJ2-1|NA
TGTGCCAGCAGCTTGATCTGGCGGGGGGCCCTGAACAATGAGCAGTTCTTC
CASSLIWRGALNNEQFF
>TRBV21-1|NA|TRBJ2-5|NA
TGTGCCAGTTTTAAACAGGGACAAGAGACCCAGTACTTC
CASFKQGQETQYF
>TRBV6-1|TRBD1|TRBJ2-5|NA
TGTGCCAGCAGTGAAGCCGTAAGGGGGACAGGGTGGAAAGAGACCCAGTACTTC
CASSEAVRGTGWKETQYF
>TRBV10-3|NA|TRBJ2-7|NA
TGTGCCATCAGATTCCCTCTTGGAGGCGAGCAGTACTTC
CAIRFPLGGEQYF
>TRBV28|TRBD1|TRBJ1-5|NA
TGTGCCAGCAGCACAGGGGGCTCTGCTCAGCCCCAGCATTTT
CASSTGGSAQPQHF
>TRBV11-3|NA|TRBJ1-2|NA
TGTGCCAGCAGCTTAGTTGGAGGGAGTGGGTCCGGGGGCTACACCTTC
CASSLVGGSGSGGYTF
>TRBV5-1|TRBD2|TRBJ2-1|NA
TGCGCCAGCAGCCTAACGCCGGGACTAGCGGGGTCAAATGAGCAGTTCTTC
CASSLTPGLAGSNEQFF
>TRBV18|TRBD1|TRBJ2-1|NA
TGTGCCAGCTCACCATCACAGGGGTTCTACAATGAGCAGTTCTTC
CASSPSQGFYNEQFF
>TRBV11-2|NA|TRBJ2-1|NA
TGTGCCAGCAGCCCCCCCGTGTCGGGTCGTCAGTTCTTC
CASSPPVSGRQFF
>TRBV29-1|TRBD2|TRBJ2-3|NA
TGCAGCGTTGAAGAAAGTCTAGCGGGCACAGATACGCAGTATTTT
CSVEESLAGTDTQYF
>TRBV3-1/TRBV3-2|TRBD1|TRBJ1-2|NA
TGTGCCAGCAGCCGACTACCGGACAGGGGCTACACCTTC
CASSRLPDRGYTF
>TRBV5-1|NA|TRBJ1-4|NA
TGCGCCAGCAGCTTTAGTACAGGTGCCCTGAATGAAAAACTGTTTTTT
CASSFSTGALNEKLFF
>TRBV9|NA|TRBJ2-5|NA
TGTGCCAGCAGCGTAGGCCCAGCGGGTCTCCAAGAGACCCAGTACTTC
CASSVGPAGLQETQYF
>TRBV5-5|TRBD2|TRBJ2-7|NA
TGTGCCAGCAGCGCGGGAGGACGCTCCTACGAGCAGTACTTC
CASSAGGRSYEQYF
>TRBV2|TRBD1|TRBJ1-6|NA
TGTGCCAGCAGGGACGGGACAGGCGGCTCACCCCTCCACTTT
CASRDGTGGSPLHF
>TRBV7-2|TRBD2|TRBJ2-7|NA
TGTGCCAGCAGCATCACTAGCGGGGGGGCTAACGAGCAGTACTTC
CASSITSGGANEQYF
>TRBV5-1|NA|TRBJ2-7|NA
TGCGCCAGCAGCTTTTGGGACAACACCTACGAGCAGTACTTC
CASSFWDNTYEQYF
>TRBV5-1|NA|TRBJ2-2|NA
TGCGCCAGCAGCGCATTACCGGGACATAACACCGGGGAGCTGTTTTTT
CASSALPGHNTGELFF